A single sample is the source of the 13 T cell receptor beta chains below, sequenced in a study of T cells expressing NK-cell markers (dated by TCRdb to the early 2020s). Libraries were constructed by 5' RACE. Sequencing was performed on an Illumina HiSeq 2000. TCRdb reprocessed the sequencing reads and holds a single record per CDR3 protein sequence, with no DNA. This specimen's table enumerates 150,000 to 170,000 distinct CDR3 sequences. 37% of the sample comes from the top ten. Material: blood T cells: a sorted CD56 or NKG2C T cell subset, CD4+ or CD8+ T cells, or bulk PBMC T cells (not recorded which). These receptors were taken from a woman in her forties or fifties in good health. Donor details come from another sample of the same person, matched by shared clones.

The rearrangement joins TRBV7-9 to TRBJ2-1; the D call from TCRdb, TRBD1, cannot be confirmed without DNA. CDR1 is SEHNR, CDR2 FQNEAQ, per germline (reference sequence). This CDR3 spans 12 amino acids. The CDR3: CAGDALRAAQFF.

The chain joins TRBV27 to TRBJ2-7; TCRdb calls TRBD2, which cannot be checked without DNA. In germline, CDR1 is MNHEY, CDR2 SMNVEV (reference sequence). This CDR3 has 16 amino acids. The CDR3 region is CASSLVLAGGIYEQYF.

The V call is TRBV29-1, the J call TRBJ2-2; the TCRdb D gene call, TRBD1, has no DNA to confirm it. The CDR3 is 13 amino acids. Per the germline V gene, CDR1 is SQVTM and CDR2 is ANQGSEA. The CDR3 sequence is CSVELGATGELFF.

The chain links TRBV10-3 to TRBJ2-3; the TCRdb call, TRBD2, lacks DNA for checking. Germline V gene sequence: CDR1 ENHRY, CDR2 SYGVKD. The CDR3 is 18 residues long. The CDR3 protein is CAISESGTSGRATDTQYF.

The V gene is TRBV14, the J gene TRBJ2-7. Germline-derived CDR1 and CDR2 are SGHDN and FVKESK. The CDR3 runs to 12 residues. CDR3: CASSLFGDEQYF.

The gene calls are TRBV30 and TRBJ2-5; TCRdb indicates TRBD2, and absent DNA this call remains unverified. The CDR3 is made up of 14 amino acids. Looked up from germline, CDR1 is GTSNPN and CDR2 is SVGIG (reference sequence). The CDR3 loop reads CAWSQEAGGPVSSF.

The chain carries TRBV27 and TRBJ2-1; with no DNA, the TCRdb D assignment of TRBD2 cannot be verified. The CDR3 runs to 16 residues. Germline values: CDR1 MNHEY, CDR2 SMNVEV (reference sequence). The CDR3 loop is CASSLGAGGSKNEQFF.

The chain carries TRBV7-9 and TRBJ2-3; TCRdb proposes TRBD1, but this gene call is untestable without DNA. This CDR3 comprises 15 residues. CDR1 SEHNR and CDR2 FQNEAQ come from the germline V gene (reference sequence). The CDR3 reads CASSFVRGLADTQYF.

The chain couples TRBV6-5 to TRBJ1-2; checking the TCRdb D call of TRBD1 is not possible without DNA. The CDR3 runs 12 residues. Germline V gene lookup returns CDR1 MNHEY and CDR2 SVGAGI. CDR3 sequence: CASSWDSYGYTF.

The chain has TRBV6-2 or TRBV6-3 and TRBJ2-2; TCRdb gives TRBD2 as the D gene, but with no DNA this cannot be confirmed. Germline-derived CDR1 and CDR2 are MNHEY and SVGEGT. The CDR3 has 12 amino acids. CDR3 sequence reads: CASRSGSGELFF.

The chain joins TRBV12-3 or TRBV12-4 to TRBJ2-5. The CDR3 spans 13 residues. The CDR3: CASNLAGEETQYF.

V and J are TRBV5-1 and TRBJ2-3. Germline CDR1 is SGHRS and CDR2 is YFSETQ. This CDR3 region has 15 residues. The CDR3 reads CASSLVASRTDTQYF.

The rearrangement links TRBV3-1 to TRBJ2-7; TCRdb selects TRBD1, and the lack of DNA leaves this call unchecked. Germline lookup yields CDR1 LGHDT and CDR2 YNNKEL (reference sequence). This CDR3 has 14 residues. CDR3 region: CASSQVGGGGEQYF.